These 26 T cell receptor beta chains share one sample of origin, sequenced in a study of Ad26.COV2.S vaccination and SARS-CoV-2 variants. TCRdb's copy holds only in-frame clones and misses some; the assay was immunoSEQ multiplex PCR. The sample carries about 370,000 clones, roughly nine tenths recorded once. Treatment defined: around 19 received Ad26.COV2.S at low or high dose, single or two shots; roughly five received placebo; per-sample allocation not given. It was on day 63 after the first vaccine or placebo injection that samples were taken. The starting material was peripheral blood, obtained in a trial of Ad26.COV2.S vaccine versus placebo. These receptors all stem from a person aged 18-65 years who received the Ad26.COV2.S COVID-19 vaccine or a placebo.

The rearrangement links TRBV6-5 to TRBJ1-2; 8 bases fit TRBD1. The germline gives CDR1 MNHEY, CDR2 SVGAGI. This CDR3 region has 14 residues. The trim removed 6 bases at V and 2 bases at J, leaving 5 bases unmatched. The CDR3 spells CASSHRGNNYGYTF. In DNA form, the CDR3 reads TGTGCCAGCAGCCACAGGGGGAACAACTATGGCTACACCTTC.

The rearrangement joins TRBV6-5 to TRBJ2-5; D not certain. The CDR3 totals 10 residues. The V end was cut by 8 bases, the J end by 5 bases, with 6 bases between. Germline CDR1 is MNHEY and CDR2 is SVGAGI. The CDR3 here is CASGSETQYF. CDR3 DNA: TGTGCCAGCGGCTCCGAGACCCAGTACTTC.

J is TRBJ1-3 and V is TRBV10-3, with a weak D call TRBD1 (5 bases). The CDR3 is made up of 14 amino acids. Germline CDR1 and CDR2: ENHRY and SYGVKD. The ends were cut back, 5 bases at V and 1 base at J, with 9 bases in the middle. CDR3 sequence: CAISWDLSGNTIYF. CDR3 DNA sequence: TGTGCCATCAGTTGGGACTTGTCTGGAAACACCATATATTTT.

The J gene is TRBJ1-1, the V gene TRBV10-3; D unresolved. The germline gives CDR1 ENHRY, CDR2 SYGVKD. Trimming removed 9 bases from V and 1 base from J, with 12 bases in between. CDR3 length: 13 amino acids. The CDR3 DNA sequence: TGTGCCATGCGTTACACCCCGAACACTGAAGCTTTCTTT. Its translation is CAMRYTPNTEAFF.

The chain recombines TRBV20-1 with TRBJ2-1; D is perhaps TRBD1 or TRBD2 (5 bases each). Between the trimmed V and J ends, which lost 8 bases and 6 bases, there was a span of 11 bases. CDR1 and CDR2 from the germline V gene are DFQATT and SNEGSKA (reference sequence). CDR3 length: 11 residues. The CDR3 is CSYTRGNEQFF. CDR3 nucleotide sequence: TGCAGTTATACTAGGGGCAATGAGCAGTTCTTC.

The chain couples TRBV5-1 to TRBJ1-4, with D possibly being TRBD1 (5 bases). Trimming shortened V by 4 bases and J by 11 bases, and 21 bases separated the two germline ends. The germline V gene has CDR1 SGHRS and CDR2 YFSETQ. CDR3 length: 15 residues. CDR3 amino acids: CASSELTGGAGKLFF. The CDR3 DNA reads as TGCGCCAGCAGCGAACTAACAGGCGGAGCGGGGAAACTGTTTTTT.

The genes are TRBV27 and TRBJ2-2; 7 bases fit TRBD1. Unmatched junction bases numbered 10, after V lost 3 bases and J lost 9 bases. CDR3 length: 15 residues. Germline values: CDR1 MNHEY, CDR2 SMNVEV (reference sequence). CDR3 in amino acids: CASSLSGQNDRELFF. Here the CDR3 DNA reads TGTGCCAGCAGTTTGTCGGGACAGAACGACCGGGAGCTGTTTTTT.

The chain is built from TRBV3-1 (or the pseudogene TRBV3-2) and TRBJ2-3; 10 bases map to TRBD2. In germline, CDR1 is LGHDT, CDR2 YNNKEL (reference sequence). The length of the CDR3 is 17 residues. The V gene end was trimmed by 0 bases and the J gene end by 1 base; junction bases not matched to a gene: 4. DNA of the CDR3: TGTGCCAGCAGCCAAGAAAGCGGGACTAGCGGCACAGATACGCAGTATTTT. Protein: CASSQESGTSGTDTQYF.

This chain joins TRBV29-1 and TRBJ1-2; the D is unclear. From germline, CDR1 is SQVTM and CDR2 ANQGSEA. CDR3 length: 16 amino acids. V shed 3 bases and J shed 0 bases, with 17 bases lying between them. For the CDR3, the DNA is TGCAGCGTTGAGAGTTTGTCGGGCCGGACTAACTATGGCTACACCTTC. It encodes CSVESLSGRTNYGYTF.

The V call is TRBV9, the J call TRBJ1-2; weak D call: TRBD1 (6 bases). Germline values: CDR1 SGDLS, CDR2 YYNGEE. Trimming left V 3 bases short and J 4 bases short, with 13 bases between. CDR3 size: 14 residues. The CDR3 region is CASSGQAFTYGYTF. CDR3 in DNA: TGTGCCAGCAGCGGACAGGCTTTTACCTATGGCTACACCTTC.

This chain uses TRBV12-3 or TRBV12-4 with TRBJ2-2, with D perhaps matching TRBD2 (6 bases). The CDR3 has 13 amino acids. Trimming left V 6 bases short and J 8 bases short, with 13 bases between. This CDR3 is CASSLGGVGELFF. The CDR3, as DNA: TGTGCCAGCAGCCTGGGGGGAGTAGGGGAGCTGTTTTTT.

V and J are TRBV18 and TRBJ2-5; D not resolved. There are 14 residues in the CDR3. CDR1 is KGHSH, CDR2 LQKENI, per germline. With 0 bases removed from V and 4 bases from J, the gap between germline ends came to 9 bases. The CDR3, as DNA: TGTGCCAGCTCACCACCGAACAGTAGAGAGACCCAGTACTTC. It is translated as CASSPPNSRETQYF. Full variable domain (rest looked up from reference TRBV18 and TRBJ2-5): NAGVMQNPRHLVRRRGQEARLRCSPMKGHSHVYWYRQLPEEGLKFMVYLQKENIIDESGMPKERFSAEFPKEGPSILRIQQVVRGDSAAYFCASSPPNSRETQYFGPGTRLLVL.

The rearrangement links TRBV9 to TRBJ1-1; no reliable D call. V lost 4 bases and J lost 3, with 16 bases in between. The CDR3 has 15 amino acids. Germline V gene data show CDR1 as SGDLS and CDR2 as YYNGEE. This CDR3 is CASSLATTSDTEAFF. In nucleotides, the CDR3 is TGTGCCAGCAGCCTAGCCACGACATCCGACACTGAAGCTTTCTTT. Based on the CDR3 plus reference TRBV9 and TRBJ1-1, the full variable domain is DSGVTQTPKHLITATGQRVTLRCSPRSGDLSVYWYQQSLDQGLQFLIQYYNGEERAKGNILERFSAQQFPDLHSELNLSSLELGDSALYFCASSLATTSDTEAFFGQGTRLTVV.

This clone showed up just once. In DNA, the CDR3 is TGCGCCAGCAGTCAATTCGTAGCGGGGAAGCCGCCCTCCTACAATGAGCAGTTCTTC. Translating gives CASSQFVAGKPPSYNEQFF. V usage is TRBV23-1 and J usage is TRBJ2-1; 8 nucleotides line up with TRBD2. TRBV23-1 is an open reading frame, and its role is uncertain. The CDR3 has 19 amino acids. V dropped 1 base and J dropped 0; count of bases not matched to a gene: 11.

This clone appeared a single time. The chain is built from TRBV30 and TRBJ2-3; D is unresolved. The CDR3 totals 11 residues. V was clipped by 3 bases and J by 0 bases, with 1 base between them. Germline V CDR1 and CDR2: GTSNPN, SVGIG (reference sequence). The CDR3 spells CAWSSTDTQYF. The DNA of the CDR3 is TGTGCCTGGAGCAGCACAGATACGCAGTATTTT.

The CDR3 DNA is TGTGCCAGCAGCCTTTCCGGGACAGGGATTGTAGTCCAAGAGACCCAGTACTTC. Amino acid sequence: CASSLSGTGIVVQETQYF. The chain joins TRBV5-5 to TRBJ2-5, with 9 bases fitting TRBD1. J lost 1 base, V lost 4 bases, and 14 bases had no gene match. The CDR3 extends over 18 amino acids. Germline lookup yields CDR1 SGHKS and CDR2 YYEKEE (reference sequence).

The chain joins TRBV5-1 to TRBJ2-7; perhaps TRBD2 as D (5 bases). The V end was cut by 1 base, the J end by 6 bases, with 17 bases between. The CDR3 totals 15 residues. Germline V CDR1 and CDR2: SGHRS, YFSETQ. CDR3 protein: CASSLTGKQSGEQYF. The DNA of the CDR3 is TGCGCCAGCAGCTTGACCGGGAAACAGTCTGGCGAGCAGTACTTC.

The chain uses TRBV19 and TRBJ1-2, with D unresolved. Germline CDR1 and CDR2: LNHDA and SQIVND (reference sequence). This CDR3 has 11 residues. Trimming pared 5 bases from V and 2 bases from J, leaving 3 bases between. This chain's CDR3 is CASSPNYGYTF. CDR3 in DNA: TGTGCCAGTAGTCCGAACTATGGCTACACCTTC. The complete variable domain, with remaining parts taken from reference TRBV19 and TRBJ1-2, reads DGGITQSPKYLFRKEGQNVTLSCEQNLNHDAMYWYRQDPGQGLRLIYYSQIVNDFQKGDIAEGYSVSREKKESFPLTVTSAQKNPTAFYLCASSPNYGYTFGSGTRLTVV.

This chain uses TRBV11-1 with TRBJ2-3, with D unresolved. The CDR3 is made up of 13 amino acids. Germline lookup yields CDR1 SGHAT and CDR2 FQDESV (reference sequence). The ends were cut back, 8 bases at V and 1 base at J, with 10 bases in the middle. CDR3 protein: CASRGPRTDTQYF. The DNA for the CDR3 is TGTGCCAGCCGTGGGCCCCGCACAGATACGCAGTATTTT.

The chain combines TRBV5-1 with TRBJ2-1; 7 nucleotides match TRBD1. The CDR3 sequence is 15 residues long. In germline, CDR1 is SGHRS, CDR2 YFSETQ. With V trimmed by 4 bases and J by 6 bases, 10 bases remained unmatched. The CDR3: CASSHLDRDGNEQFF. CDR3 in DNA: TGCGCCAGCAGCCACCTCGACAGGGACGGCAATGAGCAGTTCTTC. The full variable domain, completed using reference TRBV5-1 and TRBJ2-1, is KAGVTQTPRYLIKTRGQQVTLSCSPISGHRSVSWYQQTPGQGLQFLFEYFSETQRNKGNFPGRFSGRQFSNSRSEMNVSTLELGDSALYLCASSHLDRDGNEQFFGPGTRLTVL.

Only one count was recorded for this clone. This chain uses TRBV7-6 with TRBJ1-1; D is unclear. Trimming left V 1 base short and J 1 base short, with 4 bases between. This CDR3 region has 13 residues. Germline CDR1 is SGHVS and CDR2 is FNYEAQ. The CDR3 here is CASSLDANTEAFF. CDR3 in DNA: TGTGCCAGCAGCTTAGACGCGAACACTGAAGCTTTCTTT.

This clone has just one count. The DNA for the CDR3 is TGTGCCAGCAGCCAAGATTTAACCACAGATACGCAGTATTTT. Encoded protein: CASSQDLTTDTQYF. The chain combines TRBV3-1 (or the pseudogene TRBV3-2) with TRBJ2-3; D is unclear. The length of the CDR3 is 14 residues. V lost 0 bases, J lost 2 bases, and 6 bases lay in between. Germline CDR1 reads LGHDT; CDR2 reads YNNKEL (reference sequence).

The V and J genes are TRBV18 and TRBJ2-7; 9 nucleotides agree with TRBD1. J lost 5 bases, V lost 1 base, and 6 bases had no gene match. This CDR3 is built from 15 residues. Looked up from germline, CDR1 is KGHSH and CDR2 is LQKENI. The CDR3 reads CASSPRRTGDDEQYF. CDR3 nucleotide sequence: TGTGCCAGCTCACCACGCCGGACAGGGGACGACGAGCAGTACTTC. The complete variable domain, with remaining parts taken from reference TRBV18 and TRBJ2-7, reads NAGVMQNPRHLVRRRGQEARLRCSPMKGHSHVYWYRQLPEEGLKFMVYLQKENIIDESGMPKERFSAEFPKEGPSILRIQQVVRGDSAAYFCASSPRRTGDDEQYFGPGTRLTVT.

This sequence joins TRBV18 and TRBJ1-5; D call uncertain. In germline, CDR1 is KGHSH, CDR2 LQKENI. V lost 6 bases to trimming and J lost 5 bases, with 11 bases between them. This CDR3 has 13 residues. CDR3 amino acids: CASSLRDDQPQHF. The CDR3 bases are TGTGCCAGCTCCCTTCGCGACGATCAGCCCCAGCATTTT.

This chain connects TRBV3-1 (or the pseudogene TRBV3-2) to TRBJ1-4, with unresolved D. The germline gives CDR1 LGHDT, CDR2 YNNKEL (reference sequence). Trimming took off 6 bases at V and 7 bases at J, with 15 bases between the two ends. This CDR3 has 14 residues. The chain's CDR3 is CASRAPGSGEKLFF. For the CDR3, the DNA is TGTGCCAGCAGGGCCCCGGGGAGCGGTGAAAAACTGTTTTTT.

V gene TRBV7-9 combines with J gene TRBJ2-3; 7 nucleotides line up with TRBD1. The CDR3 is 16 residues long. V shed 5 bases and J 0 bases; nucleotides not matched to a gene: 8. In germline, CDR1 is SEHNR, CDR2 FQNEAQ (reference sequence). The CDR3 region is CASSRNTGDSTDTQYF. In nucleotides, the CDR3 is TGTGCCAGCAGCCGAAACACAGGGGATAGCACAGATACGCAGTATTTT.